Shown below are 20 T cell receptor beta chains from a single sample sequenced in a study of blood T cells in healthy people across ages. Using a J-beta primer mix together with a sample-barcoded 5' primer, a second PCR was run for about 6 to 11 cycles. In TCRdb, the 5' RACE reads were re-called with MiXCR into one record per CDR3 protein. The sample lists about 730,000 distinct CDR3 sequences, more than 40% occurring once. Source material: blood. The receptors derive from a woman aged 60 to 75 in good health.

This sequence joins TRBV7-3 and TRBJ2-2; perhaps D is TRBD1 or TRBD2 (6 bases each). This CDR3 has 15 residues. V shed 1 base and J shed 6 bases, with 12 bases lying between them. From germline, CDR1 is SGHTA and CDR2 FQGTGA. The CDR3 DNA reads TGTGCCAGCAGCTTAAGCGCGAGGGGGGCCGGGGAGCTGTTTTTT. Its protein is CASSLSARGAGELFF.

The chain employs TRBV3-1 and TRBJ1-3; no reliable D call. Trimming left V 2 bases short and J 0 bases short, with 11 bases between. Per the germline V gene, CDR1 is LGHDT and CDR2 is YNNKEL (reference sequence). The CDR3 is 16 residues long. DNA of the CDR3: TGTGCCAGCAGCCAATTTCTTGGGAGCTCTGGAAACACCATATATTTT. This sequence encodes CASSQFLGSSGNTIYF.

V is TRBV7-3 and J is TRBJ2-1; D not resolved. Germline V gene sequence: CDR1 SGHTA, CDR2 FQGTGA. CDR3 length: 14 amino acids. V was trimmed by 5 bases and J by 5 bases, leaving 13 bases between them. In nucleotides, the CDR3 is TGTGCCAGCAGCCCACCGGGTAGGCACAATGAGCAGTTCTTC. Protein sequence: CASSPPGRHNEQFF.

This clonotype has a handful of counts. The chain has TRBV12-3 or TRBV12-4 and TRBJ2-7; TRBD2 matches at 7 bases. This CDR3 has 13 residues. V dropped 3 bases and J dropped 4; count of bases not matched to a gene: 3. DNA of the CDR3: TGTGCCAGCAGTTTGTTGCGGGAGTACGAGCAGTACTTC. Amino acids: CASSLLREYEQYF.

This clonotype was detected only a few times. The rearrangement uses TRBV6-2 or TRBV6-3 and TRBJ2-7, with TRBD1 identical over 8 bases. This CDR3 has 13 residues. Germline CDR1 reads MNHEY; CDR2 reads SVGEGT. J gave up 4 bases and V 10 bases, and 9 bases lay outside the gene matches. CDR3 sequence (DNA): TGTGCCACCCTTACAGGGGGTAATTACGAGCAGTACTTC. Protein sequence: CATLTGGNYEQYF.

There are a few counts of this clonotype. The chain has TRBV7-9 and TRBJ2-3; 7 nucleotides line up with TRBD2. The CDR3 runs 14 residues. Losses at the gene ends were 7 bases for V and 3 bases for J; bases not matched to a gene: 7. Per germline, CDR1 SEHNR and CDR2 FQNEAQ (reference sequence). CDR3 nucleotides: TGTGCCAGCAACACGGCGGGAGTTACAGATACGCAGTATTTT. It specifies CASNTAGVTDTQYF.

The chain joins TRBV4-2 to TRBJ2-5; D is uncertain. V was shortened by 0 bases and J by 11 bases, with 16 bases between the two germline ends. This CDR3 is 14 amino acids long. Germline assignment: CDR1 LGHNA and CDR2 YNFKEQ. CDR3 nucleotide sequence: TGTGCCAGCAGCCAAGATGACACCTTCGATGAGCAGTACTTC. It translates to CASSQDDTFDEQYF.

The chain carries TRBV13 and TRBJ2-1, with TRBD2 as a possible D gene (5 bases). Trimming cost V 5 bases and J 6 bases, with 20 bases left between them. From germline, CDR1 is PRHDT and CDR2 FYEKMQ (reference sequence). This CDR3 is built from 16 residues. CDR3 sequence reads: CASSPSGYRLRNEQFF. The CDR3, as DNA: TGTGCCAGCAGCCCGAGCGGCTACCGGTTACGCAATGAGCAGTTCTTC.

A few counts support this clonotype. The rearrangement links TRBV7-2 to TRBJ2-3, with 9 bases lining up with TRBD2. From germline, CDR1 is SGHTA and CDR2 FQGNSA. V lost 1 base, J lost 5 bases, and 1 base stayed unmatched. This CDR3 has 14 amino acids. The CDR3 region has the DNA TGTGCCAGCAGCTTAGGACTAGCGGAAGATACGCAGTATTTT. It encodes CASSLGLAEDTQYF.

The chain carries TRBV6-2 or TRBV6-3 and TRBJ1-1, with TRBD1 matching over 8 bases. Per the germline V gene, CDR1 is MNHEY and CDR2 is SVGEGT. This CDR3 contains 14 residues. V shed 5 bases and J 10 bases; nucleotides not matched to a gene: 12. The CDR3, as DNA: TGTGCCAGCAGTCTCACGGACAGGGCCAGAGGAGCTTTCTTT. This encodes CASSLTDRARGAFF.

V usage is TRBV10-1 and J usage is TRBJ2-5, with TRBD1 matching over 8 bases. Losses at the gene ends were 7 bases for V and 0 bases for J; bases not matched to a gene: 10. The CDR3 extends over 16 amino acids. The germline V gene has CDR1 WNHNN and CDR2 SYGVQD (reference sequence). This chain's CDR3 is CASILMDRDYQETQYF. CDR3 in DNA: TGCGCCAGCATTCTAATGGACAGGGACTACCAAGAGACCCAGTACTTC.

V usage is TRBV24-1 and J usage is TRBJ2-5; possible D gene TRBD1, 6 bases. Germline CDR1 and CDR2: KGHDR and SFDVKD. CDR3 length equals 15 residues. With 4 bases removed from V and 2 bases from J, the gap between germline ends came to 13 bases. CDR3 nucleotide sequence: TGTGCCACCAGTGACGCGACAGGTTTGCAAGAGACCCAGTACTTC. It specifies CATSDATGLQETQYF.

The sample holds a few counts of this clonotype. The V and J genes are TRBV20-1 and TRBJ1-5, with a tentative D call TRBD1 (5 bases). This CDR3 is built from 15 residues. Trimming shortened V by 0 bases and J by 2 bases, and 11 bases separated the two germline ends. The germline V gene encodes CDR1 DFQATT and CDR2 SNEGSKA (reference sequence). The chain's CDR3 is CSARDGGIGNQPQHF. The CDR3 coding sequence is TGCAGTGCTAGAGATGGGGGAATTGGCAATCAGCCCCAGCATTTT.

This rearrangement joins TRBV6-4 to TRBJ2-7; D is uncertain. This CDR3 is built from 9 residues. Germline CDR1 and CDR2: MRHNA and SNTAGT. V was pared by 7 bases and J by 10 bases, with 8 bases between. CDR3 protein: CASTGTQYF. DNA of the CDR3: TGTGCCAGCACCGGTACCCAGTACTTC.

The CDR3 region has the DNA TGTGCCAGCAGCCAAGACCTACTAGCGGGGTACAATGAGCAGTTCTTC. Translating gives CASSQDLLAGYNEQFF. The chain carries TRBV4-2 and TRBJ2-1; 10 nucleotides match TRBD2. CDR3 length: 16 amino acids. Germline V gene lookup returns CDR1 LGHNA and CDR2 YNFKEQ. The V gene end was trimmed by 0 bases and the J gene end by 4 bases; junction bases not matched to a gene: 3.

The genes are TRBV5-1 and TRBJ2-1; 9 positions match TRBD2. Looked up from germline, CDR1 is SGHRS and CDR2 is YFSETQ. V shed 0 bases, J shed 6 bases, and the junction held 4 bases outside the gene matches. The CDR3 contains 15 residues. In DNA, the CDR3 is TGCGCCAGCAGCTTGGGACCAGCGGGAGGCAATGAGCAGTTCTTC. This sequence encodes CASSLGPAGGNEQFF.

This clonotype was observed a handful of times. This chain joins TRBV6-5 and TRBJ1-4, with D maybe TRBD1 (5 bases). The V and J ends lost 1 base and 7 bases respectively, with 10 bases between them. The CDR3 loop spans 14 amino acids. CDR1 is MNHEY, CDR2 SVGAGI, per germline. CDR3 amino acids: CASSYWGVGEKLFF. The CDR3 DNA follows: TGTGCCAGCAGTTACTGGGGGGTTGGTGAAAAACTGTTTTTT.

V is TRBV7-2 and J is TRBJ2-3, with D possibly being TRBD2 (6 bases). Trimming removed 5 bases at V and 4 bases at J, with 16 bases between. The CDR3 is 15 amino acids. CDR1 and CDR2 (germline): SGHTA, FQGNSA. The CDR3 here is CASSIRERRSDTQYF. The CDR3 DNA reads TGTGCCAGCAGCATTCGGGAGAGAAGGTCAGATACGCAGTATTTT.

The chain couples TRBV7-2 to TRBJ1-2, with D perhaps matching TRBD1 (5 bases). Trimming removed 0 bases from V and 6 bases from J, with 8 bases in between. The CDR3 runs 13 residues. Looked up from germline, CDR1 is SGHTA and CDR2 is FQGNSA. The CDR3 coding sequence is TGTGCCAGCAGCTTAGCGATGGGGGATGGCTACACCTTC. This encodes CASSLAMGDGYTF.

The rearrangement links TRBV27 to TRBJ1-2; possibly TRBD1 for D (5 bases). CDR1 MNHEY and CDR2 SMNVEV come from the germline V gene (reference sequence). This CDR3 has 14 amino acids. V lost 4 bases, J lost 5 bases, and 14 bases lay in between. The CDR3 sequence is CASSSRGARYGYTF. The CDR3 DNA is TGTGCCAGCAGTTCTCGAGGGGCTCGGTATGGCTACACCTTC.